The 23 T cell receptor beta chains given below trace back to one sample, sequenced in a study of CD8+CD57+ T cells in acquired aplastic anemia. TCR beta VDJ and CDR3 profiles were obtained from a genomic DNA template. TCRdb reprocessed the reads with MiXCR, giving one entry per CDR3 protein. The sample holds about 270,000 distinct CDR3 sequences, about 56% seen once. Sequencing was performed on sorted CD4+, CD8+, or CD8+CD57+ T cells (not recorded which) from PBMCs. These receptors all come from a human donor with severe aplastic anemia or a healthy control (not recorded which).

This clonotype was detected a few times. The CDR3 DNA reads as TGTGCCAGCAGTGAACGGACGGCCGCCTACGAGCAGTACTTC. It encodes CASSERTAAYEQYF. The chain recombines TRBV2 with TRBJ2-7; D remains unclear. Germline V gene sequence: CDR1 SNHLY, CDR2 FYNNEI. The CDR3 loop spans 14 amino acids. Trimming took off 2 bases at V and 2 bases at J, with 10 bases between the two ends.

The chain carries TRBV10-3 and TRBJ1-5; no firm D call. This CDR3 is 14 amino acids long. Germline CDR1 and CDR2: ENHRY and SYGVKD. V was trimmed by 4 bases and J by 0 bases, leaving 7 bases between them. CDR3 loop: CAISARDSNQPQHF. Written as DNA, the CDR3 is TGTGCCATCAGTGCCCGGGATAGCAATCAGCCCCAGCATTTT.

The genes are TRBV2 and TRBJ2-5; D is tentatively TRBD1 or TRBD2 (5 bases each). V lost 7 bases and J 4 bases, leaving 25 bases between the germline ends. CDR3 length equals 17 residues. Germline CDR1 SNHLY, CDR2 FYNNEI. Here the CDR3 DNA reads TGTGCCAGCATTCCCAACCCCGGGACCATCGCCGGAGAGACCCAGTACTTC. This encodes CASIPNPGTIAGETQYF.

On this clonotype: In this CDR3 the conserved last residue, phenylalanine or tryptophan, is missing, so a read error is likely. It is unclear where the CDR3 begins or ends on the DNA, so no DNA is shown, and the CDR3 is as TCRdb lists it. The chain carries TRBV7-9 and TRBJ1-6. Germline CDR1 and CDR2: SEHNR and FQNEAQ (reference sequence). The CDR3 spans 12 amino acids, including both terminal residues. The chain's CDR3 is CASSLIAGSPSS.

This clonotype was seen many times. The chain is built from TRBV18 and TRBJ1-6; TRBD1 agrees at 11 bases. The CDR3 spans 15 residues. The germline CDR1 and CDR2 sequences are KGHSH and LQKENI. The ends lost 5 bases at V and 7 bases at J; junction bases unmatched: 4. The CDR3 sequence is CASSARTGGNSPLHF. CDR3 nucleotides: TGTGCCAGCTCAGCTCGGACAGGGGGCAATTCACCCCTCCACTTT.

Remarks on this clonotype: At one of its ends the junction is not consistent with the germline gene, which may arise from a read error. V and J are TRBV5-1 and TRBJ1-2, with D maybe TRBD1 (5 bases). This CDR3 has 16 amino acids. Germline lookup yields CDR1 SGHRS and CDR2 YFSETQ. DNA of the CDR3: TGCGCCAGCAGCTCCCCCGGGGCGGGGGGAAACTATGACTACACCTTC. Residues: CASSSPGAGGNYDYTF.

This clonotype came up a few times. The chain links TRBV7-3 to TRBJ2-2, with D unclear. Trimming left V 1 base short and J 0 bases short, with 3 bases between. CDR3 size: 14 residues. Germline V gene data show CDR1 as SGHTA and CDR2 as FQGTGA. CDR3 region: CASSLSPNTGELFF. The DNA of the CDR3 is TGTGCCAGCAGCTTAAGCCCGAACACCGGGGAGCTGTTTTTT. The whole variable domain, filled in from reference TRBV7-3 and TRBJ2-2, reads GAGVSQTPSNKVTEKGKYVELRCDPISGHTALYWYRQSLGQGPEFLIYFQGTGAADDSGLPNDRFFAVRPEGSVSTLKIQRTERGDSAVYLCASSLSPNTGELFFGEGSRLTVL.

In this sample, this clonotype turned up many times. The V call is TRBV12-3 or TRBV12-4, the J call TRBJ1-1; D is perhaps TRBD1 (5 bases). V lost 1 base and J lost 0, with 15 bases in between. This CDR3 contains 17 residues. The DNA for the CDR3 is TGTGCCAGCAGTTTAGGCGGGGGGTCCCCGGTGAACACTGAAGCTTTCTTT. This sequence encodes CASSLGGGSPVNTEAFF.

Many counts were recorded for this clonotype. The J gene is TRBJ2-3, the V gene TRBV11-3, with 8 nucleotides matching TRBD1. V lost 1 base, J lost 4 bases, and 4 bases stayed unmatched. Germline CDR1 is SGHNT and CDR2 is YENEEA. The CDR3 is 15 amino acids. The CDR3 nucleotides read TGTGCCAGCAGCTTAGGACAGGGGTATGCAGATACGCAGTATTTT. It yields the protein CASSLGQGYADTQYF.

This clonotype was seen at least ten times. The genes are TRBV20-1 and TRBJ2-2, with 11 bases lining up with TRBD2. The junction had 6 bases not matched to a gene; V was cut back by 1 base and J by 5 bases. CDR1 and CDR2 (germline): DFQATT, SNEGSKA (reference sequence). The CDR3 sequence is 16 residues long. This chain's CDR3 is CSARGVAGGRTGELFF. In DNA form, the CDR3 reads TGCAGTGCTAGAGGGGTAGCGGGGGGGAGAACCGGGGAGCTGTTTTTT.

A single count supports this clonotype. The chain has TRBV6-5 and TRBJ2-5; D is perhaps TRBD2 (5 bases). The V end lost 5 bases, the J end lost 5 bases, and 18 bases lay between the germline ends. The CDR3 has 15 residues. CDR1 is MNHEY, CDR2 SVGAGI, per germline. CDR3 residues: CASSPTPSGGETQYF. In nucleotides, the CDR3 is TGTGCCAGCAGTCCGACCCCCTCCGGAGGCGAGACCCAGTACTTC.

J is TRBJ1-6 and V is TRBV2; 10 nucleotides match TRBD1. Germline assignment: CDR1 SNHLY and CDR2 FYNNEI. This CDR3 has 13 amino acids. V shed 8 bases, J shed 9 bases, and the junction held 4 bases outside the gene matches. The CDR3 DNA is TGTGCCAGCCCGGGACAGGGGTCTTCACCCCTCCACTTT. Translation: CASPGQGSSPLHF.

This clonotype has ten or more counts. The chain couples TRBV6-5 to TRBJ2-5; D gene uncertain. The CDR3 loop spans 16 amino acids. V dropped 5 bases and J dropped 4 bases, with 20 bases sitting between them. Germline V gives CDR1 MNHEY, CDR2 SVGAGI. CDR3 region: CASSLSDGSKIETQYF. CDR3 in DNA: TGTGCCAGCAGTCTATCGGATGGCAGTAAAATAGAGACCCAGTACTTC.

The chain is built from TRBV7-2 and TRBJ2-3; maybe TRBD2 (6 bases). V lost 5 bases and J 1 base, leaving 13 bases between the germline ends. CDR3 length equals 15 residues. Germline CDR1 and CDR2: SGHTA and FQGNSA. This chain's CDR3 is CASSLDGGGTDTQYF. Here the CDR3 DNA reads TGTGCCAGCAGCCTGGACGGCGGGGGCACAGATACGCAGTATTTT.

This clonotype was found many times. The chain uses TRBV24-1 and TRBJ2-2; D remains unclear. The CDR3 consists of 13 residues. From germline, CDR1 is KGHDR and CDR2 SFDVKD. The V gene lost 5 bases and the J gene lost 1 base, with 4 bases spanning the gap. CDR3 sequence (DNA): TGTGCCACCAGTGCAGAGAACACCGGGGAGCTGTTTTTT. Translation: CATSAENTGELFF.

V gene TRBV12-3 or TRBV12-4 combines with J gene TRBJ2-3; TRBD2 agrees at 12 bases. This CDR3 is built from 17 residues. Losses at the gene ends were 5 bases for V and 3 bases for J; bases not matched to a gene: 9. The DNA for the CDR3 is TGTGCCAGCAGTCGCCCCTCTAGCGGGAGGGGAACAGATACGCAGTATTTT. Protein product: CASSRPSSGRGTDTQYF.

This clonotype showed up many times. The genes are TRBV6-2 or TRBV6-3 and TRBJ2-7; 15 nucleotides line up with TRBD2. This CDR3 spans 17 amino acids. V lost 7 bases to trimming and J lost 2 bases; unmatched junction nucleotides: 9. CDR1 and CDR2 (germline): MNHEY, SVGEGT. CDR3 protein: CASIRTSGGANTYEQYF. The CDR3 DNA follows: TGTGCCAGCATCCGGACTAGCGGGGGGGCAAATACCTACGAGCAGTACTTC.

V usage is TRBV9 and J usage is TRBJ1-2; TRBD1 might be the D (6 bases). Trimming cost V 0 bases and J 8 bases, with 17 bases left between them. CDR1 and CDR2 from the germline V gene are SGDLS and YYNGEE. This CDR3 is built from 15 residues. The CDR3 loop reads CASSVGSPQGTGYTF. Written as DNA, the CDR3 is TGTGCCAGCAGCGTAGGTTCCCCGCAGGGGACCGGCTACACCTTC.

V gene TRBV10-1 combines with J gene TRBJ2-5, with D perhaps given as TRBD1 or TRBD2 (5 bases each). Looked up from germline, CDR1 is WNHNN and CDR2 is SYGVQD (reference sequence). The CDR3 is 15 amino acids. V shed 3 bases and J shed 2 bases, with 13 bases lying between them. CDR3 nucleotides: TGCGCCAGCAGTGACGAGGGGAAGGGGCAAGAGACCCAGTACTTC. This codes for CASSDEGKGQETQYF.

The chain combines TRBV19 with TRBJ1-5; D not resolved. Trimming pared 6 bases from V and 7 bases from J, leaving 13 bases between. Germline-derived CDR1 and CDR2 are LNHDA and SQIVND (reference sequence). The CDR3 covers 13 residues. Here the CDR3 DNA reads TGTGCCAGTAGGACGGGTTACGGCCAGCCCCAGCATTTT. Protein sequence: CASRTGYGQPQHF.

V is TRBV2 and J is TRBJ1-5; no reliable D call. This CDR3 comprises 13 residues. From germline, CDR1 is SNHLY and CDR2 FYNNEI. Trimming removed 6 bases at V and 4 bases at J, with 10 bases between. Written as DNA, the CDR3 is TGTGCCAGCAGGCGGACTCCTAATCAGCCCCAGCATTTT. Encoded protein: CASRRTPNQPQHF.

The chain uses TRBV20-1 and TRBJ2-2, with TRBD2 matching over 9 bases. Unmatched junction bases numbered 8, after V lost 2 bases and J lost 7 bases. The CDR3 is 15 amino acids. From germline, CDR1 is DFQATT and CDR2 SNEGSKA (reference sequence). DNA of the CDR3: TGCAGTGCTAGAATGTCTAGCGGGGCTATCGGGGAGCTGTTTTTT. Protein sequence: CSARMSSGAIGELFF.

A remark on this clonotype: With a much larger clone just one base away, this may be a read error. The chain uses TRBV27 and TRBJ2-2; tentatively, D is TRBD2 (6 bases). From germline, CDR1 is MNHEY and CDR2 SMNVEV (reference sequence). The CDR3 sequence is 14 residues long. The CDR3 region is CASSQDFTGRELLF. The CDR3 region has the DNA TGTGCCAGCAGCCAAGATTTCACAGGACGGGAGCTGCTTTTT.